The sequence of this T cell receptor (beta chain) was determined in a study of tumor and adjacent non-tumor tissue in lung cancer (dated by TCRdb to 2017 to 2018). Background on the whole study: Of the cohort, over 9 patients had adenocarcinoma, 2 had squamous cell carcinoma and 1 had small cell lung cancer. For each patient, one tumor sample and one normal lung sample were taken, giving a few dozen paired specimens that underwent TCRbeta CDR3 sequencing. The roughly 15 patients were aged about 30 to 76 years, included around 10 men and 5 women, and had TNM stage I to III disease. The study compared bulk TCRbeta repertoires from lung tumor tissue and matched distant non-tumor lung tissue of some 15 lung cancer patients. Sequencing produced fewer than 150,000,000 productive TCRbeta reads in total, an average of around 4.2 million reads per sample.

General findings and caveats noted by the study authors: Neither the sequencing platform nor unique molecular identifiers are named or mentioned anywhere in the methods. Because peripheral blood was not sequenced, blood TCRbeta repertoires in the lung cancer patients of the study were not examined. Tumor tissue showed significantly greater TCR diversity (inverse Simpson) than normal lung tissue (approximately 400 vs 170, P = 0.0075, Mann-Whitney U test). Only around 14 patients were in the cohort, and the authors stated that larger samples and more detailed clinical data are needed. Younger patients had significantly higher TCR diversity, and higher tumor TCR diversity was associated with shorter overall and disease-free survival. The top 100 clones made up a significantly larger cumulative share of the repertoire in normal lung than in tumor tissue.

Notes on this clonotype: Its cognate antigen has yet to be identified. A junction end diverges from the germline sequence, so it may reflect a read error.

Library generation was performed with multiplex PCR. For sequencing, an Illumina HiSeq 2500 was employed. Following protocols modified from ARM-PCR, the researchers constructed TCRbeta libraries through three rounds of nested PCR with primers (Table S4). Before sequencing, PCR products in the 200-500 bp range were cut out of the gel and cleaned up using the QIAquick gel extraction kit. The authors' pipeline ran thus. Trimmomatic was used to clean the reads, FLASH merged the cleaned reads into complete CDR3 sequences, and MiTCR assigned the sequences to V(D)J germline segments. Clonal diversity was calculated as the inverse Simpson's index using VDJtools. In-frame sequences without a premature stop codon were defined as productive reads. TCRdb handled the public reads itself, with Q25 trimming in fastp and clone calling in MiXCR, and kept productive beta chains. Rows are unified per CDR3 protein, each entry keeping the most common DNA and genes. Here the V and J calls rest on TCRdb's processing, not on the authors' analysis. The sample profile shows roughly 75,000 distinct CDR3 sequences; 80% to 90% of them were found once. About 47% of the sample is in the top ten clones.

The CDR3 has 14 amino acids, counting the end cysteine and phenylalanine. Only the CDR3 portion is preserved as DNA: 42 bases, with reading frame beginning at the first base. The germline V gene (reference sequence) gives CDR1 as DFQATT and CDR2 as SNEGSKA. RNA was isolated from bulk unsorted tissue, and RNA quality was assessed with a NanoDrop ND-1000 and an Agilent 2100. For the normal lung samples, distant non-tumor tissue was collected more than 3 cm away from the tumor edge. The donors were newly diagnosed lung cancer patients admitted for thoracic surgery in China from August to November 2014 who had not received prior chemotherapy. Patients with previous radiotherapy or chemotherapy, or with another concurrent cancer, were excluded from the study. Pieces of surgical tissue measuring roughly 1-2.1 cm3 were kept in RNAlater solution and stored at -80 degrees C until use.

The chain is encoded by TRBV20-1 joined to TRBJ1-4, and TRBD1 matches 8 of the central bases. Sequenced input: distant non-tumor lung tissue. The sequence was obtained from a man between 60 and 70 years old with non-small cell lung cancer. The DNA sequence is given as TGCAGTGGCAAGGACGACAGGGGTGATGAAAAACTGCTTTTT. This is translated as CSGKDDRGDEKLLF.